These T cell receptor beta chains were read from a single sample in a study of PD-1 blockade in classical Hodgkin lymphoma. Produced via immunoSEQ multiplex PCR; TCRdb's table is partial and in-frame only. Altogether approximately 7,800 clones are present, approximately 77% being singletons, with the ten largest covering 34%. This specimen consisted of peripheral blood mononuclear cells (PBMCs), obtained before the second cycle of nivolumab. The receptors shown here come from a human donor with classical Hodgkin lymphoma. Both conserved end residues are part of each CDR3. A D gene is named only where the DNA matches it firmly. Clone size is shown for a subset of rows, as once, few, many or a class of expanded clone.

clone size,J gene,V gene,D gene,CDR3 DNA,CDR3 protein
-,TRBJ2-7,TRBV7-6,TRBD1,TGTGCCAGCAGCCCACGCAAGGGGGGACAGGCCTACGAGCAGTACTTC,CASSPRKGGQAYEQYF
-,TRBJ2-7,TRBV10-3,TRBD1,TGTGCCATCAGTCCTGGGGACAGGGGAGGCGAGCAGTACTTC,CAISPGDRGGEQYF
few,TRBJ2-2,TRBV5-1,-,TGCGCCAGCAGCTTGGGCTGGACAGGGGAGCTGTTTTTT,CASSLGWTGELFF
-,TRBJ2-5,TRBV18,-,TGTGCCAGCTCACCACCGCCAAGGGAGACCCAGTACTTC,CASSPPPRETQYF
-,TRBJ2-3,TRBV9,TRBD2,TGTGCCAGCAGCGTACATCCTAGCGGGAGTGGGGCAGATACGCAGTATTTT,CASSVHPSGSGADTQYF
-,TRBJ2-4,TRBV27,TRBD1,TGTGCCAGCAGTTCCACCCAGACAGGGGGCGCGGGCATTCAGTACTTC,CASSSTQTGGAGIQYF
-,TRBJ2-3,TRBV27,TRBD2,TGTGCCAGTAGTCTAGCGGGGACCCAAGATACGCAGTATTTT,CASSLAGTQDTQYF
-,TRBJ2-2,TRBV9,TRBD2,TGTGCCAGCAGCCCGCGGGGGACTAGCGGGAGAGGCGGGGAGCTGTTTTTT,CASSPRGTSGRGGELFF
-,TRBJ2-5,TRBV27,TRBD2,TGTGCCAGCGGAGGGACTAGCGGGCGGGAGACCCAGTACTTC,CASGGTSGRETQYF
once,TRBJ2-2,TRBV7-8,TRBD2,TGTGCCAGCGCGGGGGGGGCGCGCGCGACCGGGGAGCTGTTTTTT,CASAGGARATGELFF
-,TRBJ1-2,TRBV15,-,TGTGCCACCAGCAGAGATACGGCAGGAGGCGGCTACACCTTC,CATSRDTAGGGYTF
once,TRBJ2-5,TRBV29-1,TRBD1,TGCAGCGTTGAAGATCCCAACAGGGGCGGACAGACCCAGTACTTC,CSVEDPNRGGQTQYF
once,TRBJ2-5,TRBV7-6,-,TGTGCCAGCAGCATCGGGACGGTCCAAGAGACCCAGTACTTC,CASSIGTVQETQYF
-,TRBJ1-5,TRBV5-4,TRBD1,TGTGCCAGCAGCCTGGACAGGGGAAGCGGGCCCCAGCATTTT,CASSLDRGSGPQHF
few,TRBJ1-2,TRBV4-3,-,TGCGCCAGCAGCCAAGATGGGGGGGGAGCTAACTATGGCTACACCTTC,CASSQDGGGANYGYTF
few,TRBJ2-5,TRBV28,TRBD2,TGTGCCAGCAGTTTATGGGACCGGGAGGGAGAGACCCAGTACTTC,CASSLWDREGETQYF
-,TRBJ1-4,TRBV5-1,TRBD1,TGCGCCAGCAGCCCCGGGACAGAAGGTGAAAAACTGTTTTTT,CASSPGTEGEKLFF
-,TRBJ2-7,TRBV7-9,-,TGTGCCAGCAGCTTAGGGGACAATCCCTACGAGCAGTACTTC,CASSLGDNPYEQYF
-,TRBJ2-1,TRBV5-4,TRBD2,TGTGCCAGCAGCCCGGAAGCGGGAGTCTATGAGCAGTTCTTC,CASSPEAGVYEQFF
-,TRBJ2-7,TRBV28,TRBD1,TGTGCCAGCAGTTTGAGGACAGGGCCCTACGAGCAGTACTTC,CASSLRTGPYEQYF
-,TRBJ2-1,TRBV6-5,-,TGTGCCAGCAAAGGGAGGAATTTCAATGAGCAGTTCTTC,CASKGRNFNEQFF